This T cell receptor (beta chain) was identified during a study of metastatic and nonmetastatic thyroid tumors (TCRdb year 2020). For the wider study: The researchers compared repertoires between peripheral blood samples and tumor or nodule tissue samples from patients with malignant or benign thyroid disease.

Libraries were prepared through PCR. The instrument was an Illumina HiSeq 4000. High-throughput sequencing was used to profile the TCR beta-chain CDR3 region of each patient. The original pipeline was this. Drawing on CDR3 differences between clinicopathological groups, the researchers built a classifier meant to tell apart patients with distant-metastatic papillary thyroid cancer. Repertoire diversity was assessed with the Shannon index, and tumor-blood repertoire similarity with the Morisita-Horn index. TCRdb handled the public reads itself, with Q25 trimming in fastp and clone calling in MiXCR, and kept productive beta chains. TCRdb's processing, not the authors' own work, is the source of the V and J calls. For this sample there are some 28,000 clones; less than 25% appear just once. The biggest ten clones account for about 2.4% of the sample. No treatment had been received by any patient before thyroid surgery. The study retrospectively analysed patient clinical samples collected from about 2012 to 2019 using T-cell receptor beta sequencing.

The CDR3 numbers 16 residues from cysteine through phenylalanine. The read is trimmed to its CDR3 DNA, 48 bases read in frame from base 1. From V the trimming removes 1 base and from J it removes 7 bases, while the gene matches leave 8 bases of the junction unaccounted for. This clone was counted many times. Its antigen is not yet known. No base quality values were provided; no much bigger clone lies one nucleotide off. Findings and caveats that apply to the study as a whole: In both blood and tumor samples, malignant tumors were reported to have significantly higher TCR beta diversity than benign nodules.

This sequence originates from a female donor with papillary thyroid cancer or a benign thyroid nodule (not recorded which). Some clones in this sample may be carry-over from other donors' samples. The sample comprised blood. In this chain, TRBV12-3 or TRBV12-4 is recombined with TRBJ2-3; 10 junctional bases match TRBD2. The bases read TGTGCCAGCAGTTTAGGGCTAGCGGGAGAACTAAATACGCAGTATTTT. This sequence encodes CASSLGLAGELNTQYF.